This is a list of T cell receptor beta chains from one sample in a study of tumor-infiltrating lymphocytes in primary liver carcinoma. TCRdb processed the multiplex PCR reads anew with MiXCR; each CDR3 protein has one entry. Of over 40,000 distinct CDR3 sequences listed, roughly 80% are singletons. The sequencing sample was made of liver tumor tissue from sampling region 5. Every receptor here comes from a man in his forties with primary liver carcinoma and hepatitis B virus infection. The CDR3 runs from the conserved cysteine through the conserved F or W. D genes are given only for firm matches.

cdr3_aa d_call v_call
CTSSPWGGKGGTQYF NA TRBV7-9
CASSRGMGAQYGYTF NA TRBV6-6
CASSWPQAGGMGTHYF TRBD2 TRBV6-2/TRBV6-3
CASSLVTTWNTEAFF NA TRBV28
CASSLYHIAGGSYNEQFF TRBD2 TRBV11-1
CASTPGWQNTEAFF NA TRBV12-3/TRBV12-4
CASSSKTGSKTEAFF NA TRBV13
CVSSIALNTEAFF NA TRBV11-3
CASSYAGLASYNEQFF TRBD2 TRBV6-2/TRBV6-3
CASSTGANTEAFF NA TRBV2
CASSRSWTGPLSGANVLTF TRBD1 TRBV6-5
CASSSILLSGGTDTKYF TRBD2 TRBV6-5
CTSLRRESGNIIYF NA TRBV6-1
CASSSPAGANVLTF NA TRBV28
CAWNVLRTGTIQYF TRBD1 TRBV30
CASSSRRRDRSYKQYF NA TRBV28
CAGSYVDAQFF NA TRBV6-5
CASIQELETHEQFF NA TRBV4-2
CASSLSRGLTVNEQLF TRBD2 TRBV11-1
CASNFGGSSYNEQFF TRBD2 TRBV12-3/TRBV12-4
CAGSQGGRSTDTQYF NA TRBV4-2
CASSSNPGANVLTF NA TRBV7-2
CASSPRRYEQYF NA TRBV11-2
CASSTRGGGAFF NA TRBV13
CASISSYEQYF NA TRBV7-8
CAWSQRGNLLKPSYEQYF NA TRBV30
CACSEALQATF NA TRBV2
CATSPHPDRTNYGYAF NA TRBV5-5
CASSLVGAGEQSF TRBD2 TRBV7-9
CASSLVGGRVAYEQYF TRBD2 TRBV7-2
CATSRSDGGNYNEQFF NA TRBV15
CASSDRTKSSYREQFF NA TRBV6-1
CASTDQGQSNYGYTF NA TRBV4-1
CVSSQDRTSEVVSTYTQYF TRBD2 TRBV14
CASSGPGQGFRYTF TRBD1 TRBV28
CASSPDKGRDQPQHF NA TRBV6-5
CASSRISGELFF NA TRBV10-1
CASSFMGGYNEQFF TRBD2 TRBV28
CASSFLDTVELFF NA TRBV11-1
CASPGHNYNEQFF NA TRBV6-4
CASGSGGSTVGARKDTQYF NA TRBV11-1
CDSSFGDSPNGYTF TRBD1 TRBV7-8
CASKSRGQNTGELFF TRBD1 TRBV19
CASSWTVLSMITEVFF NA TRBV12-3/TRBV12-4
CASDPETPTPRCF NA TRBV28